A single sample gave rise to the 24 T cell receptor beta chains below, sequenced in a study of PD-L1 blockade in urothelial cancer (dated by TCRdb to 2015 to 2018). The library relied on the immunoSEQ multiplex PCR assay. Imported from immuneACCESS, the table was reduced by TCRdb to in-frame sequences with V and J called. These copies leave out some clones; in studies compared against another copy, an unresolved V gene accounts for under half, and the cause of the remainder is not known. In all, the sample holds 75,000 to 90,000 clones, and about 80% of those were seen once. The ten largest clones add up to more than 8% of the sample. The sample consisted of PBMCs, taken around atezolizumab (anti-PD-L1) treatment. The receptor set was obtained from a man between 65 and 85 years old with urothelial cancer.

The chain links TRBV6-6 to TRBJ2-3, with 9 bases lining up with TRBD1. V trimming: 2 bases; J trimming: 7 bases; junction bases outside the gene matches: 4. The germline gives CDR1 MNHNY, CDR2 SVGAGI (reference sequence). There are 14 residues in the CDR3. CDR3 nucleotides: TGTGCCAGCAGTTACCGGGACAGGGTAAATACGCAGTATTTT. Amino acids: CASSYRDRVNTQYF.

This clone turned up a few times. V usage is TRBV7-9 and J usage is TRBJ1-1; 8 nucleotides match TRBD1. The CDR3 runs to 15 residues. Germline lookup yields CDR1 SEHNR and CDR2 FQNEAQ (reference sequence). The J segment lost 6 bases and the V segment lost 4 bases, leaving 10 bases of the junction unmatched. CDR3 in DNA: TGTGCCAGCAGCTCCTTCCAGGACAGGGAGCCTGAAGCTTTCTTT. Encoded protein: CASSSFQDREPEAFF.

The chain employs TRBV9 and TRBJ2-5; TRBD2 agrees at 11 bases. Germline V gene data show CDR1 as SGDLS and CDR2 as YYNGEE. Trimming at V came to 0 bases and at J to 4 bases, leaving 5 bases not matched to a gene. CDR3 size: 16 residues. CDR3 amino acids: CASSVGSGRAGETQYF. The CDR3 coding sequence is TGTGCCAGCAGCGTAGGTAGCGGGAGGGCCGGAGAGACCCAGTACTTC.

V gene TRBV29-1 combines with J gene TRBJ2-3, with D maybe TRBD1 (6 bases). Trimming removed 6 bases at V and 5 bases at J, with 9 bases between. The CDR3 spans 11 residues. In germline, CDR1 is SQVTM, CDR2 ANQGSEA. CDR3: CSVEQGDTQYF. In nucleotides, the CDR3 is TGCAGCGTCGAACAGGGAGATACGCAGTATTTT.

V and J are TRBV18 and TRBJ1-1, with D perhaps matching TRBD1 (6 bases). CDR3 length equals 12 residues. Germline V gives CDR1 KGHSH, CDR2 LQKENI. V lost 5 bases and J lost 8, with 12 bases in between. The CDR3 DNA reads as TGTGCCAGCTCAACAGCGACAGGCGAAGCTTTCTTT. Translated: CASSTATGEAFF.

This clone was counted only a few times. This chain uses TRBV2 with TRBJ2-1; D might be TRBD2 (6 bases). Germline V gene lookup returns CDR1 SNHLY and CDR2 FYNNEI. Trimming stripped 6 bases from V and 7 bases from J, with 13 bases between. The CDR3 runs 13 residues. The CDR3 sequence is CASRLGGWNEQFF. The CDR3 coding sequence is TGTGCCAGCAGACTCGGGGGATGGAATGAGCAGTTCTTC.

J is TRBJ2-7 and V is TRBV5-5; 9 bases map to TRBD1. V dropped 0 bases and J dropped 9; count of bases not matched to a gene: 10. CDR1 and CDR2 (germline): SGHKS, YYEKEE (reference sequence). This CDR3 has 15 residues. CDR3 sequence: CASSLGQGVSGPQYF. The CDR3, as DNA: TGTGCCAGCAGCTTGGGACAGGGGGTCTCGGGGCCGCAGTACTTC.

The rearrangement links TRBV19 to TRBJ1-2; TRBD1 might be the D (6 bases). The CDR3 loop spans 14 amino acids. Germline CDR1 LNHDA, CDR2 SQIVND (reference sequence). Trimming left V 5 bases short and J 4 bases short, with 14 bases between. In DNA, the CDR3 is TGTGCCAGTAGTGCTCAGGGGACCCCCTATGGCTACACCTTC. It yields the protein CASSAQGTPYGYTF.

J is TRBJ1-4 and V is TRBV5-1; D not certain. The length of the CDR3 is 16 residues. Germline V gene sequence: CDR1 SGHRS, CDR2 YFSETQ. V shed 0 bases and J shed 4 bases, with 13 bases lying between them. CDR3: CASSLGVAQNNEKLFF. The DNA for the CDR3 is TGCGCCAGCAGCTTGGGGGTAGCACAAAATAATGAAAAACTGTTTTTT. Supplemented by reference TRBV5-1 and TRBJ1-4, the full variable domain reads KAGVTQTPRYLIKTRGQQVTLSCSPISGHRSVSWYQQTPGQGLQFLFEYFSETQRNKGNFPGRFSGRQFSNSRSEMNVSTLELGDSALYLCASSLGVAQNNEKLFFGSGTQLSVL.

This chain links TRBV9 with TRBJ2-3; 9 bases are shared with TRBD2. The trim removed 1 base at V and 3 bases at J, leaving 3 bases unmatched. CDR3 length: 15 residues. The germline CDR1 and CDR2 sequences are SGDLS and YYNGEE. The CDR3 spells CASSVQSGRTDTQYF. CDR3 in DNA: TGTGCCAGCAGCGTACAAAGCGGGAGGACAGATACGCAGTATTTT.

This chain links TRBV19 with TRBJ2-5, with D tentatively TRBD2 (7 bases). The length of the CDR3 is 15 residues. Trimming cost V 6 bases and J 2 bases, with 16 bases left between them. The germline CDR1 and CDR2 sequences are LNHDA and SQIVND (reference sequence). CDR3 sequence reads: CASSNLQGGQETQYF. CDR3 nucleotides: TGTGCCAGTAGCAACCTACAGGGAGGGCAAGAGACCCAGTACTTC.

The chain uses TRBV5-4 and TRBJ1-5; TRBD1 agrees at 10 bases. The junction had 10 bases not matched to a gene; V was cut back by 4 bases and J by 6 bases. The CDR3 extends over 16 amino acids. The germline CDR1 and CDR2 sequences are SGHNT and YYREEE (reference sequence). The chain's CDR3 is CASSQGDRGSPQPQHF. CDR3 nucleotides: TGTGCCAGCAGCCAAGGGGACAGGGGAAGTCCTCAGCCCCAGCATTTT.

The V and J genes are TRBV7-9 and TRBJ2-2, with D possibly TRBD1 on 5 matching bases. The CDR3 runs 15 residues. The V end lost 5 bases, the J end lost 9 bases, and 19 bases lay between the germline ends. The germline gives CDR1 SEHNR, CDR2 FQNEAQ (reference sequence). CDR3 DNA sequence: TGTGCCAGCAGCCAAGAACAGGTGCTTGGTCGGGAGCTGTTTTTT. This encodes CASSQEQVLGRELFF.

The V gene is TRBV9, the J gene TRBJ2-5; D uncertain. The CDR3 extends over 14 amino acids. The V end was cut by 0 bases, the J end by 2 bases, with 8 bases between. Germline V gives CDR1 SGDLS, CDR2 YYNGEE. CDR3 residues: CASSVGWQQETQYF. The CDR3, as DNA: TGTGCCAGCAGCGTAGGGTGGCAGCAAGAGACCCAGTACTTC.

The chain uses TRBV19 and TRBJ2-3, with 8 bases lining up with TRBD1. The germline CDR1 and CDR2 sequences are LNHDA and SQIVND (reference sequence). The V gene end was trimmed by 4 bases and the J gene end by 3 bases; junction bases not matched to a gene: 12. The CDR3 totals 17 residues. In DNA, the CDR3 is TGTGCCAGTAGTACTCGGACAGGGTGGGCCCCAACAGATACGCAGTATTTT. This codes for CASSTRTGWAPTDTQYF.

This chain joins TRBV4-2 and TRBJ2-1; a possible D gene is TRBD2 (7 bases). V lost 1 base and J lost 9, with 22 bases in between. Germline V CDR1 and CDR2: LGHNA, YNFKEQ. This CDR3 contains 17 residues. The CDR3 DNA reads TGTGCCAGCAGCCAAGTGGGGGGCCAAGGGGGGGTTACTGAGCAGTTCTTC. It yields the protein CASSQVGGQGGVTEQFF.

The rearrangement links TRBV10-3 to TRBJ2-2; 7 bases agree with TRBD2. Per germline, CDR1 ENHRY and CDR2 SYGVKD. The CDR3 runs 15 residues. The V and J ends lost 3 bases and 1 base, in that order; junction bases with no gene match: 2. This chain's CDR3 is CAISDSGENTGELFF. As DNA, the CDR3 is TGTGCCATCAGTGACAGCGGGGAGAACACCGGGGAGCTGTTTTTT.

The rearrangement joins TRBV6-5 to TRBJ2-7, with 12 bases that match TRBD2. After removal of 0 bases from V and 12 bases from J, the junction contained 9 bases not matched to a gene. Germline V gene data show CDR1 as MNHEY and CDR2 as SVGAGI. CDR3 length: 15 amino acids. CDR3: CASSYSTSGSTRRYF. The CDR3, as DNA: TGTGCCAGCAGTTACTCGACTAGCGGGAGTACGAGGCGGTACTTC.

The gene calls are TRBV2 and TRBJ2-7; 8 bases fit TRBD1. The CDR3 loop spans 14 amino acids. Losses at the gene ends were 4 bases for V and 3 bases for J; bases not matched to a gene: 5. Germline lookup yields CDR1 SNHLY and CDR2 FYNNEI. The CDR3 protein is CASSVDRGGYEQYF. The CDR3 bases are TGTGCCAGCAGTGTTGACAGGGGTGGCTACGAGCAGTACTTC.

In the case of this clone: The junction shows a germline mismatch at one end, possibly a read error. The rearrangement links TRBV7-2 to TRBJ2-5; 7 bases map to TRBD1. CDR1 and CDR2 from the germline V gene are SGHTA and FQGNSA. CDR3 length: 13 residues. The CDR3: CASSLHRGEAQYF. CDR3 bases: TGTGCCAGCAGCTTACACAGGGGAGAGGCCCAGTACTTC.

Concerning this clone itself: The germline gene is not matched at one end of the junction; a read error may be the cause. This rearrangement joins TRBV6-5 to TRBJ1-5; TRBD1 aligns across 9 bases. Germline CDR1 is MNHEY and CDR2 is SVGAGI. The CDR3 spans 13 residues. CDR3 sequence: CASSEGWGTGMDF. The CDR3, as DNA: TGTGCCAGCAGTGAAGGATGGGGGACAGGGATGGATTTT.

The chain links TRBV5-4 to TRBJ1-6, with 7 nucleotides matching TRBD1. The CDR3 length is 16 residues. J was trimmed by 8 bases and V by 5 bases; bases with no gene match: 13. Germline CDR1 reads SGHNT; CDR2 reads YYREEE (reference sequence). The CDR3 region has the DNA TGTGCCAGCAGTCCTATGCCGGGACAGAGGTATTCACCCCTCCACTTT. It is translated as CASSPMPGQRYSPLHF. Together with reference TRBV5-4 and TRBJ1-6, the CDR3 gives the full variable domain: ETGVTQSPTHLIKTRGQQVTLRCSSQSGHNTVSWYQQALGQGPQFIFQYYREEENGRGNFPPRFSGLQFPNYSSELNVNALELDDSALYLCASSPMPGQRYSPLHFGNGTRLTVT.

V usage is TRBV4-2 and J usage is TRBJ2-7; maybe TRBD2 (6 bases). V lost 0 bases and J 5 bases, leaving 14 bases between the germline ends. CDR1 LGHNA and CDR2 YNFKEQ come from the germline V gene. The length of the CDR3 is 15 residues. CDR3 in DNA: TGTGCCAGCAGCCAAGATGGAGGGCGCCGTGACGAGCAGTACTTC. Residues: CASSQDGGRRDEQYF.

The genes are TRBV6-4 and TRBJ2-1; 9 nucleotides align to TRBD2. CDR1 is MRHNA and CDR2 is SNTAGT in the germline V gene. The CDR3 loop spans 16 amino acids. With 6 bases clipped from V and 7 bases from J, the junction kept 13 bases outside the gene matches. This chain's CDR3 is CASSPEGAGGLNEQFF. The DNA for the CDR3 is TGTGCCAGCAGCCCCGAAGGAGCGGGGGGCTTAAATGAGCAGTTCTTC.